This T cell receptor beta chain was captured by sequencing in a study of blood T cell repertoires in COVID-19. Study-wide background: In each case, the material was cDNA or gDNA derived from T cells, B-cell-depleted T cells, or PBMCs.

Sequencing was performed with immunoSEQ multiplex PCR; in TCRdb, only in-frame clones are kept and a portion is missing. The table has some 200,000 clones, around 80% seen once; the top ten hold 6.9%. V was clipped by 6 bases and J by 3 bases; unmatched bases: 9. The length of the CDR3 is 16 residues. Germline assignment: CDR1 LNHNV and CDR2 YYDKDF (reference sequence). Material: peripheral blood. This chain uses TRBV15 with TRBJ2-7, with TRBD2 matching 12 bases. The TCR sequence derives from a human donor with acute or convalescent COVID-19. The donor label of this sample is uncertain. The CDR3: CATSQGPTSGSYEQYF. DNA for the CDR3: TGTGCCACCAGTCAGGGGCCGACTAGCGGGAGCTACGAGCAGTACTTC.